This T cell receptor beta chain was documented in a study of T-cell reconstitution after alpha-beta-depleted transplantation in children. In its sample, this clonotype was seen many times. This CDR3 has 16 residues. V was clipped by 0 bases and J by 4 bases; unmatched bases: 5. Looked up from germline, CDR1 is MNHEY and CDR2 is SVGAGI. During its preparation, the TCRbeta library received unique molecular identifiers. TCRdb processed the PCR reads anew with MiXCR; each CDR3 protein has one entry. This table holds hundreds of thousands of distinct CDR3 sequences, approximately 8.4% found once. The clonotype originates from a male patient under 10 years old who had a stem cell transplant for acute myeloid leukemia, so the T cells may come from the graft donor. The chain links TRBV6-5 to TRBJ2-2, with 7 bases matching TRBD2. Sample: PBMCs, mostly from graft donor cells, taken 360 days after TCRalphabeta/CD19-depleted stem cell transplant. CDR3 in DNA: TGTGCCAGCAGTTACTCCCCGGGACTATCCACCGGGGAGCTGTTTTTT. Protein product: CASSYSPGLSTGELFF.